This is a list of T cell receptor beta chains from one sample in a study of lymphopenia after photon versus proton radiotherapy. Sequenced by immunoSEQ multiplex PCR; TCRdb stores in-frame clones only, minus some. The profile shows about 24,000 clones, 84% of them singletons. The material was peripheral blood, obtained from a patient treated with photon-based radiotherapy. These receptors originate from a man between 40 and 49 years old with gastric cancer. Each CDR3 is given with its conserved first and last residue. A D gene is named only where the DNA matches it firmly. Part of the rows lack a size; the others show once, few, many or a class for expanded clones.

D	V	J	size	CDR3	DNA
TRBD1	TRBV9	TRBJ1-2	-	CASSVDGTDNYGYTF	TGTGCCAGCAGCGTAGACGGGACAGATAACTATGGCTACACCTTC
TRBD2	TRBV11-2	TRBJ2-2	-	CASSSGTSGGGNTGELFF	TGTGCCAGCAGCTCCGGGACTAGCGGGGGAGGCAACACCGGGGAGCTGTTTTTT
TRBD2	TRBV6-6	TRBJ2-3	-	CASSLGGARDTQYF	TGTGCCAGCAGCCTCGGGGGGGCAAGAGATACGCAGTATTTT
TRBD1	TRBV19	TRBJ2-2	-	CASSITPQGRSRGGELFF	TGTGCCAGTAGTATAACTCCACAGGGGCGATCGCGAGGCGGGGAGCTGTTTTTT
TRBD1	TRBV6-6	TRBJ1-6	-	CASSYGQGARSPLHF	TGTGCCAGCAGTTACGGGCAGGGGGCGCGGTCACCCCTCCACTTT
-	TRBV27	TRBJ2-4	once	CASSLSRITKNIQYF	TGTGCCAGCAGTTTATCACGGATAACCAAAAACATTCAGTACTTC
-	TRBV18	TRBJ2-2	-	CASSPNLGTGELFF	TGTGCCAGCTCACCGAACCTCGGGACCGGGGAGCTGTTTTTT
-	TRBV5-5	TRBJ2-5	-	CASSWTQQGAQETQYF	TGTGCCAGCAGCTGGACCCAGCAGGGAGCTCAAGAGACCCAGTACTTC
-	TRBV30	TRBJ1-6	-	CAWRQPFPPPLHF	TGTGCCTGGAGACAGCCCTTCCCTCCACCCCTCCACTTT
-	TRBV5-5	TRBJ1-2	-	CASSIGISGYTF	TGTGCCAGCAGCATAGGGATTAGTGGCTACACCTTC
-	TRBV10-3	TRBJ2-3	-	CAISESRPGTQYF	TGTGCCATCAGTGAGTCTCGCCCCGGTACGCAGTATTTT
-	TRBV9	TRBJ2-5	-	CASSFLGGSQETQYF	TGTGCCAGCAGCTTTTTGGGGGGTTCCCAAGAGACCCAGTACTTC
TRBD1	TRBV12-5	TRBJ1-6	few	CASGPGQRSPLHF	TGTGCTAGCGGTCCGGGACAGCGTTCACCCCTCCACTTT
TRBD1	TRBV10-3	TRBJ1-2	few	CATGTGGNYGYTF	TGTGCCACCGGGACAGGGGGAAACTATGGCTACACCTTC
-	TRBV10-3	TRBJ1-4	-	CATGRQTNEKLFF	TGTGCCACGGGAAGGCAGACTAATGAAAAACTGTTTTTT
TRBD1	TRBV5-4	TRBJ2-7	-	CASSRPTGGSYEQYF	TGTGCCAGCAGCCGCCCGACAGGGGGTTCCTACGAGCAGTACTTC
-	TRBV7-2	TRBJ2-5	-	CASSAGETQYF	TGTGCCAGCAGTGCTGGGGAGACCCAGTACTTC
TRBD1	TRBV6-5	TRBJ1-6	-	CASRSGTGGTTLHF	TGTGCCAGCAGATCCGGGACAGGGGGCACAACCCTCCACTTT